A single sample gave rise to the 29 T cell receptor beta chains below, sequenced in a study of vaccination and CD4 T cells after COVID-19. Their specific antigens are unknown. The treatment is: roughly ten-day PBMC culture with coronavirus spike peptide pools or control peptides (ViraFEST assay). Cultured CD4+ T cell DNA was sequenced using the Oncomine TCR Beta short-read assay. TCRdb ran MiXCR on the PCR reads and lists one entry per CDR3 protein. The sample records some 17,000 distinct CDR3 sequences, around 40% being singletons. The sequenced material came from CD4+ T cells from blood, cultured in vitro. The receptors stem from a human donor who had recovered from COVID-19.

This clonotype appeared a single time. The chain joins TRBV10-3 to TRBJ2-1, with D possibly matching TRBD1 (6 bases). In germline, CDR1 is ENHRY, CDR2 SYGVKD. Trimming took off 2 bases at V and 0 bases at J, with 14 bases between the two ends. CDR3 size: 17 residues. As DNA, the CDR3 is TGTGCCATCAGTGAGCAGGGACAAGGAAGCTCCTACAATGAGCAGTTCTTC. Its protein product is CAISEQGQGSSYNEQFF.

This clonotype has a handful of counts. V gene TRBV20-1 combines with J gene TRBJ1-6; 9 bases align to TRBD1. Germline loops: CDR1 DFQATT, CDR2 SNEGSKA (reference sequence). The junction had 10 bases not matched to a gene; V was cut back by 6 bases and J by 7 bases. The CDR3 runs 15 residues. The CDR3 nucleotides are TGCAGTGCCCTGGACAGGGGCGCTGCCAATTCACCCCTCCACTTT. It encodes CSALDRGAANSPLHF.

The J gene is TRBJ2-2, the V gene TRBV30, with 13 bases lining up with TRBD2. Germline V gene data show CDR1 as GTSNPN and CDR2 as SVGIG (reference sequence). The CDR3 loop spans 15 amino acids. With 5 bases clipped from V and 5 bases from J, the junction kept 5 bases outside the gene matches. CDR3 nucleotides: TGTGCCTGGCGGACTAGCGGGAGTGAAACCGGGGAGCTGTTTTTT. Amino acids: CAWRTSGSETGELFF.

In this sample, this clonotype turned up a few times. The rearrangement uses TRBV7-2 and TRBJ1-5, with D maybe TRBD1 (5 bases). This CDR3 has 15 amino acids. V shed 5 bases and J shed 7 bases, with 18 bases lying between them. Germline V lookup: CDR1 SGHTA, CDR2 FQGNSA. CDR3 in amino acids: CASSLRAGNKQPQHF. The CDR3 DNA is TGTGCCAGCAGCCTCCGGGCAGGGAATAAGCAGCCCCAGCATTTT.

This clonotype was counted a few times. One end of the junction does not line up with germline, which may come from a read error. The V gene is TRBV7-6, the J gene TRBJ2-5; D tentatively reads TRBD1 or TRBD2 (5 bases each). CDR1 is SGHVS, CDR2 FNYEAQ, per germline. The CDR3 is made up of 14 amino acids. This CDR3 is CASSFSSGQGTQYF. As DNA, the CDR3 is TGTGCCAGCAGCTTTTCCAGCGGACAAGGGACCCAGTACTTC.

There are a few counts of this clonotype. J is TRBJ1-5 and V is TRBV2; D gene uncertain. V was pared by 7 bases and J by 0 bases, with 10 bases between. The CDR3 is made up of 14 amino acids. Looked up from germline, CDR1 is SNHLY and CDR2 is FYNNEI. CDR3 loop: CASTGIYSNQPQHF. The CDR3, as DNA: TGTGCCAGCACGGGCATCTATAGCAATCAGCCCCAGCATTTT.

The chain carries TRBV6-4 and TRBJ1-4; the match to TRBD1 covers 7 bases. Per germline, CDR1 MRHNA and CDR2 SNTAGT. CDR3 size: 15 residues. J gave up 5 bases and V 0 bases, and 3 bases lay outside the gene matches. CDR3 amino acids: CASSDSIQGNEKLFF. CDR3 DNA: TGTGCCAGCAGTGACTCGATACAGGGGAATGAAAAACTGTTTTTT.

The chain joins TRBV20-1 to TRBJ2-7; 7 positions agree with TRBD1. This CDR3 region has 12 residues. Germline CDR1 reads DFQATT; CDR2 reads SNEGSKA (reference sequence). The V gene end was trimmed by 5 bases and the J gene end by 5 bases; junction bases not matched to a gene: 6. This CDR3 is CSAAGGSDEQYF. The CDR3 DNA follows: TGCAGTGCTGCAGGGGGATCAGACGAGCAGTACTTC.

V gene TRBV6-5 combines with J gene TRBJ2-2; D not resolved. V was trimmed by 0 bases and J by 4 bases, leaving 6 bases between them. Germline V gene lookup returns CDR1 MNHEY and CDR2 SVGAGI. The CDR3 spans 14 residues. The CDR3 is CASSYSSFTGELFF. CDR3 nucleotides: TGTGCCAGCAGTTACTCGTCCTTCACCGGGGAGCTGTTTTTT.

This chain connects TRBV3-1 to TRBJ2-3, with 8 bases lining up with TRBD1. The J segment lost 3 bases and the V segment lost 4 bases, leaving 12 bases of the junction unmatched. CDR3 length: 17 residues. Germline loops: CDR1 LGHDT, CDR2 YNNKEL (reference sequence). The CDR3 is CASSLRARTGSTDTQYF. For the CDR3, the DNA is TGTGCCAGCAGCCTACGCGCCAGGACAGGGAGTACAGATACGCAGTATTTT.

This chain connects TRBV7-8 to TRBJ2-7; unclear D gene. Germline values: CDR1 SGHVS, CDR2 FQNEAQ. V shed 10 bases and J shed 0 bases, with 13 bases lying between them. This CDR3 has 13 amino acids. CDR3 coding DNA: TGTGCCACCCACGACTTATCCTCCTACGAGCAGTACTTC. Protein sequence: CATHDLSSYEQYF.

V gene TRBV5-1 combines with J gene TRBJ1-5, with D maybe TRBD1 (5 bases). The CDR3 runs to 15 residues. From germline, CDR1 is SGHRS and CDR2 YFSETQ. V gave up 0 bases and J gave up 5 bases, with 12 bases separating them. This CDR3 reads CASSLGGGADQPQHF. For the CDR3, the DNA is TGCGCCAGCAGCTTGGGAGGTGGGGCCGATCAGCCCCAGCATTTT.

The gene calls are TRBV5-1 and TRBJ2-7; 8 positions match TRBD1. The CDR3 consists of 14 residues. With 0 bases clipped from V and 3 bases from J, the junction kept 2 bases outside the gene matches. Looked up from germline, CDR1 is SGHRS and CDR2 is YFSETQ. The chain's CDR3 is CASSLDRGDYEQYF. The DNA of the CDR3 is TGCGCCAGCAGCTTGGACAGGGGGGACTACGAGCAGTACTTC. The full variable domain, completed using reference TRBV5-1 and TRBJ2-7, is KAGVTQTPRYLIKTRGQQVTLSCSPISGHRSVSWYQQTPGQGLQFLFEYFSETQRNKGNFPGRFSGRQFSNSRSEMNVSTLELGDSALYLCASSLDRGDYEQYFGPGTRLTVT.

The V call is TRBV27, the J call TRBJ2-1; 8 nucleotides agree with TRBD2. CDR1 and CDR2 (germline): MNHEY, SMNVEV (reference sequence). J was trimmed by 9 bases and V by 4 bases; bases with no gene match: 2. The CDR3 is 12 residues long. The CDR3 DNA reads as TGTGCCAGCAGTTACGGACTAGCTGAGCAGTTCTTC. Protein sequence: CASSYGLAEQFF.

This sequence joins TRBV28 and TRBJ1-3, with 7 bases that match TRBD1. The V gene's germline CDR1 is MDHEN and CDR2 SYDVKM. V lost 6 bases and J lost 4; bases outside the gene matches: 6. CDR3 length: 14 amino acids. The CDR3 sequence: CASRPQGTGNTIYF. The CDR3 DNA reads TGTGCCAGCAGACCACAGGGGACGGGAAACACCATATATTTT.

The rearrangement joins TRBV15 to TRBJ2-5; TRBD2 matches at 8 bases. The V segment lost 0 bases and the J segment 4 bases; nucleotides outside the gene matches: 7. The CDR3 has 16 residues. Germline CDR1 and CDR2: LNHNV and YYDKDF (reference sequence). The CDR3 bases are TGTGCCACCAGCAGAGAAGGGGGGACTAGACGAGAGACCCAGTACTTC. This codes for CATSREGGTRRETQYF.

The V call is TRBV3-1, the J call TRBJ2-5; D is unclear. Per germline, CDR1 LGHDT and CDR2 YNNKEL (reference sequence). CDR3 length: 14 amino acids. V was cut by 3 bases and J by 2 bases, with 10 bases left in between. CDR3 nucleotide sequence: TGTGCCAGCAGCCACCTGGGTGAGCAAGAGACCCAGTACTTC. Amino acid sequence: CASSHLGEQETQYF.

This clonotype was observed a few times. The chain joins TRBV7-9 to TRBJ2-2; 10 bases match TRBD2. V was pared by 5 bases and J by 4 bases, with 7 bases of the junction left unmatched. Germline-derived CDR1 and CDR2 are SEHNR and FQNEAQ (reference sequence). The CDR3 sequence is 16 residues long. CDR3 DNA: TGTGCCAGCAGCCCACTAGCGGGATACAGCACCGGGGAGCTGTTTTTT. It is translated as CASSPLAGYSTGELFF.

The V call is TRBV12-3 or TRBV12-4, the J call TRBJ2-1; 8 nucleotides line up with TRBD1. Trimming cost V 6 bases and J 2 bases; bases outside gene matches: 6. The CDR3 has 15 residues. CDR3 sequence (DNA): TGTGCCAGCAGCCGGACAGGGAGACCCTACAATGAGCAGTTCTTC. It codes for CASSRTGRPYNEQFF.

The chain combines TRBV11-2 with TRBJ2-7; 7 bases match TRBD1. The CDR3 covers 15 residues. The V gene's germline CDR1 is SGHAT and CDR2 FQNNGV. The V segment lost 1 base and the J segment 2 bases; nucleotides outside the gene matches: 5. In nucleotides, the CDR3 is TGTGCCAGCAGCTTAGTACAGGGGATGACCTACGAGCAGTACTTC. This encodes CASSLVQGMTYEQYF. Using reference TRBV11-2 and TRBJ2-7 for the parts outside the CDR3, the full variable domain is EAGVAQSPRYKIIEKRQSVAFWCNPISGHATLYWYQQILGQGPKLLIQFQNNGVVDDSQLPKDRFSAERLKGVDSTLKIQPAKLEDSAVYLCASSLVQGMTYEQYFGPGTRLTVT.

The chain recombines TRBV6-2 or TRBV6-3 with TRBJ2-5; no clear D. The length of the CDR3 is 12 residues. Germline assignment: CDR1 MNHEY and CDR2 SVGEGT. The ends were cut back, 2 bases at V and 1 base at J, with 2 bases in the middle. This CDR3 reads CASSYLQETQYF. In nucleotides, the CDR3 is TGTGCCAGCAGTTACCTCCAAGAGACCCAGTACTTC.

The table lists this clonotype with a few counts. The CDR3 sequence is CASSAYGGAENYGYTF. The CDR3 bases are TGTGCCAGCAGTGCTTACGGTGGGGCCGAGAACTATGGCTACACCTTC. The rearrangement uses TRBV28 and TRBJ1-2; tentative D call: TRBD1 (5 bases). The CDR3 runs 16 residues. Germline V gene data show CDR1 as MDHEN and CDR2 as SYDVKM. Trimming stripped 5 bases from V and 2 bases from J, with 18 bases between.

This clonotype has just a few counts. This sequence joins TRBV7-9 and TRBJ1-2, with D perhaps TRBD1 (6 bases). CDR1 is SEHNR and CDR2 is FQNEAQ in the germline V gene (reference sequence). The V end lost 8 bases, the J end lost 8 bases, and 12 bases lay between the germline ends. There are 11 residues in the CDR3. CDR3 DNA sequence: TGTGCCAGCGCCAAGGGGGAAGGCTACACCTTC. Its protein is CASAKGEGYTF. The full variable domain, in which reference TRBV7-9 and TRBJ1-2 provide the parts outside the CDR3, is DTGVSQNPRHKITKRGQNVTFRCDPISEHNRLYWYRQTLGQGPEFLTYFQNEAQLEKSRLLSDRFSAERPKGSFSTLEIQRTEQGDSAMYLCASAKGEGYTFGSGTRLTVV.

The chain carries TRBV27 and TRBJ1-1, with D tentatively TRBD1 (5 bases). V lost 10 bases, J lost 1 base, and 16 bases lay in between. The CDR3 loop spans 14 amino acids. The germline V gene has CDR1 MNHEY and CDR2 SMNVEV (reference sequence). As DNA, the CDR3 is TGTGCCACGGTCGGGGGTGCAACGAACACTGAAGCTTTCTTT. Protein product: CATVGGATNTEAFF.

The chain recombines TRBV15 with TRBJ1-5; D gene unclear. Trimming cost V 5 bases and J 6 bases, with 23 bases left between them. The CDR3 is 17 residues long. Germline V CDR1 and CDR2: LNHNV, YYDKDF (reference sequence). DNA for the CDR3: TGTGCCACCAGCGCGAGTCCGGGCCTTGGAGGGTCTCAGCCCCAGCATTTT. Translated: CATSASPGLGGSQPQHF.

This clonotype appeared a few times. The rearrangement uses TRBV7-6 and TRBJ2-7, with D uncertain. CDR1 is SGHVS and CDR2 is FNYEAQ in the germline V gene. Trimming took off 5 bases at V and 0 bases at J, with 11 bases between the two ends. The CDR3 has 14 amino acids. The CDR3 DNA is TGTGCCAGCAGCGCAAGGCACCTCTCCTACGAGCAGTACTTC. Residues: CASSARHLSYEQYF.

This clonotype was recorded a few times. The chain joins TRBV7-9 to TRBJ2-3; tentative D call: TRBD1 (6 bases). Trimming stripped 5 bases from V and 3 bases from J, with 12 bases between. CDR3 length: 14 amino acids. CDR1 is SEHNR, CDR2 FQNEAQ, per germline (reference sequence). The CDR3 reads CASSPWTETDTQYF. CDR3 DNA sequence: TGTGCCAGCAGCCCATGGACAGAAACAGATACGCAGTATTTT.

The chain combines TRBV28 with TRBJ1-2; D is unclear. From germline, CDR1 is MDHEN and CDR2 SYDVKM. The CDR3 runs 13 residues. V gave up 6 bases and J gave up 2 bases, with 10 bases separating them. This chain's CDR3 is CASSSPANYGYTF. CDR3 nucleotide sequence: TGTGCCAGCAGCTCCCCGGCAAACTATGGCTACACCTTC.

There are a few counts of this clonotype. CDR3 sequence reads: CASKGAGETQYF. In DNA, the CDR3 is TGTGCCAGCAAGGGGGCCGGTGAGACCCAGTACTTC. The chain recombines TRBV2 with TRBJ2-5; TRBD1 matches 7 bases. The trim removed 7 bases at V and 5 bases at J, leaving 4 bases unmatched. Per germline, CDR1 SNHLY and CDR2 FYNNEI. The CDR3 loop spans 12 amino acids.